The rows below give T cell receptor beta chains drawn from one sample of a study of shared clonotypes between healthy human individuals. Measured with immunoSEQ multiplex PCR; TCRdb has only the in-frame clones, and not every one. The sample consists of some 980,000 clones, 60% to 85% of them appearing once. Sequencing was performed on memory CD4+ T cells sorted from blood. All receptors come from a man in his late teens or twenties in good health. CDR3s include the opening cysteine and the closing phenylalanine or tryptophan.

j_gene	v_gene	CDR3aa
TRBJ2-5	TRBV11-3	CASSQRTGGMKETQYF
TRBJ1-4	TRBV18	CASSPPGQGLEKLFF
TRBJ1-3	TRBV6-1	CASTDDRVSGNTIYF
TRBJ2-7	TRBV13	CASSRTGSIYEQYF
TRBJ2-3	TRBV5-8	CASSLRAGLAADTQYF
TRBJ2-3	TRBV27	CASSMGQGATDTQYF
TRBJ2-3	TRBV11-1	CASSLIFLGSQRTDTQYF
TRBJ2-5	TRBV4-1	CASSSLGRGPIQETQYF
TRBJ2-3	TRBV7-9	CASSTGWASSTDTQYF
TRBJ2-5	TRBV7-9	CASSVRLASQETQYF
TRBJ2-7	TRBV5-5	CASSLVLAGLAHEQYF
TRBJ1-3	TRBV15	CATSREGVLGGNTIYF
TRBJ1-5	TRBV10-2	CASRPGQANQPQHF
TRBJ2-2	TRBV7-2	CASSPMSRDTGELFF
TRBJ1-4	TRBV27	CASSLQGMGEKLFF